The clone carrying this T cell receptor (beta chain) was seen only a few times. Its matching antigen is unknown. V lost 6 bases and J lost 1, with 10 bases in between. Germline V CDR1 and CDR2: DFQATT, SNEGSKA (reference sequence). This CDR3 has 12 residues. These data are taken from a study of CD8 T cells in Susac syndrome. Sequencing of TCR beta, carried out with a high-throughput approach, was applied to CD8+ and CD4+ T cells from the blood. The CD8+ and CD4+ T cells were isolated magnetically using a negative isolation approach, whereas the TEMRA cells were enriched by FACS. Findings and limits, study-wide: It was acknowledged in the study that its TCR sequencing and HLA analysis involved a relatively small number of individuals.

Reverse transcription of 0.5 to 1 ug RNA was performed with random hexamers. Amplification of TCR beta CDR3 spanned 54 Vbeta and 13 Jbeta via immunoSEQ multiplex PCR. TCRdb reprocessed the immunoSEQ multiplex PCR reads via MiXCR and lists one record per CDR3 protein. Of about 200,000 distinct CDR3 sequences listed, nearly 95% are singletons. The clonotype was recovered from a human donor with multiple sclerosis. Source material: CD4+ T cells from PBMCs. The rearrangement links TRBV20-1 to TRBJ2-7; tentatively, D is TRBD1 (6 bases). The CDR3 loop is CSAPGQSYEQYF. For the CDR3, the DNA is TGCAGTGCCCCTGGACAGTCCTACGAGCAGTACTTC.